This T cell receptor (beta chain) emerged from a study of T cells in Graves' hyperthyroidism and ophthalmopathy. Overall study context: Peripheral blood sampling occurred at initial diagnosis, before any treatment.

Uncontrolled infection, other autoimmune disease, pregnancy or lactation disqualified patients from enrolment. PBMCs stemmed from under 11 ml fresh peripheral blood. What was amplified from RNA transcripts were TCR beta CDR3 regions. RT-PCR in the first round (using the HTBI primer set) targeted the TCR CDR3. One entry per CDR3 protein, called by TCRdb with MiXCR from the multiplex PCR reads. The table lists 330,000 or so distinct CDR3 sequences, roughly a fifth of them singletons. The ends were cut back, 1 base at V and 4 bases at J, with 10 bases in the middle. The CDR3 runs 13 residues. Per germline, CDR1 DFQATT and CDR2 SNEGSKA (reference sequence).

This sequence joins TRBV20-1 and TRBJ1-2, with D unclear. The TCR sequence derives from a middle-aged man with Graves' ophthalmopathy. The sample was blood. The CDR3 protein is CSARVFGSYGYTF. The CDR3 bases are TGCAGTGCTAGAGTTTTTGGGAGCTATGGCTACACCTTC.